This TCR beta chain was obtained from a study of spatial heterogeneity in lung cancer. Study-wide context: A strong correlation was found between TCR transcript counts in tumor regions and a T cell module score derived from matched bulk RNA-seq. Broader study findings: One measure, the expanded intratumoral alpha and beta TCR count, tracked tumor mutation counts.

Trimming removed 8 bases from V and 0 bases from J, with 6 bases in between. This CDR3 has 12 residues. The time point here: sample taken at primary tumor resection. The donors comprised about 70 untreated early-stage non-small cell lung cancer patients. TCRdb called the 5' RACE reads again in MiXCR, with one record for every CDR3 protein. The sample contains approximately 23,000 distinct CDR3 sequences, less than 5% of which appear only once. This clonotype was seen repeatedly, ten times or more. Its antigen is undetermined. The rearrangement joins TRBV12-3 or TRBV12-4 to TRBJ2-3; D call uncertain. This clonotype was sampled from a male donor with early-stage non-small cell lung cancer. The input for sequencing was lung tumor tissue, taken at surgery. CDR3 in DNA: TGTGCCAGCGGGGATAGCACAGATACGCAGTATTTT. Its translation is CASGDSTDTQYF.